Listed below are T cell receptor beta chains from one sample, sequenced in a study of metastatic and nonmetastatic thyroid tumors. TCRdb ran MiXCR on the PCR reads. The sample lists about 59,000 clones, roughly 17% occurring once. Material for sequencing was blood. The receptors come from a male donor with papillary thyroid cancer or a benign thyroid nodule (not recorded which). Some clones in this sample may be carry-over from other donors' samples. Both conserved end residues are part of each CDR3. The D gene is left open where the match is weak. Only part of the rows carry a size: once, few, many, or a class if the clone is expanded.

v_gene	j_gene	abundance	d_gene	CDR3aa	CDR3nt
TRBV11-3	TRBJ1-2	.	TRBD1	CASSLGQGERGYTF	TGTGCCAGCAGCTTAGGACAGGGGGAGCGGGGCTACACCTTC
TRBV11-2	TRBJ2-7	many	TRBD1	CAPAIVGPGQGSCEQYF	TGTGCCCCCGCAATCGTGGGGCCGGGACAGGGTTCCTGCGAGCAGTACTTC
TRBV19	TRBJ1-6	many	.	CASSPWGTRNSPLHF	TGTGCCAGTAGTCCATGGGGGACACGTAATTCACCCCTCCACTTT
TRBV2	TRBJ1-6	.	TRBD1	CASMDRVPDNSPLHF	TGTGCCAGCATGGACAGGGTCCCGGATAATTCACCCCTCCACTTT
TRBV10-3	TRBJ1-2	many	TRBD1	CAISGGQGPFYGYTF	TGTGCCATCAGTGGGGGACAGGGTCCATTTTATGGCTACACCTTC
TRBV7-3	TRBJ2-1	many	TRBD2	CASSPRSGGAVEQFF	TGTGCCAGCAGCCCCCGTAGCGGGGGGGCGGTTGAGCAGTTCTTC
TRBV7-6	TRBJ1-6	.	.	CASSPRSGATPLHF	TGTGCCAGCAGCCCACGGAGTGGTGCGACACCCCTCCACTTT
TRBV27	TRBJ1-2	medium-sized	TRBD1	CASSLRDSSYGYTF	TGTGCCAGCAGCCTAAGGGACAGTAGCTATGGCTACACCTTC
TRBV5-4	TRBJ2-5	.	.	CASSLDGAGQETQYF	TGTGCCAGCAGCTTGGACGGGGCCGGTCAAGAGACCCAGTACTTC
TRBV6-1	TRBJ2-5	many	TRBD1	CASSEWTGGQETQYF	TGTGCCAGCAGTGAATGGACAGGGGGCCAAGAGACCCAGTACTTC
TRBV11-2	TRBJ2-7	many	TRBD1	CASRTGTGGSEQYF	TGTGCCAGCAGGACCGGGACAGGGGGCAGCGAGCAATACTTC
TRBV6-1	TRBJ1-6	many	TRBD1	CASRSGTGGFSRSPLHF	TGTGCCAGCAGGTCCGGGACAGGGGGTTTTAGTCGTTCACCCCTCCACTTT
TRBV6-5	TRBJ2-5	many	.	CASSYQTGIQETQYF	TGTGCCAGCAGTTACCAAACAGGAATTCAAGAGACCCAGTACTTC
TRBV30	TRBJ1-1	once	.	CAWSVIYTEAFF	TGTGCCTGGAGTGTAATTTACACTGAAGCTTTCTTT
TRBV6-1	TRBJ1-2	many	.	CASTSRGHGYTF	TGTGCCAGCACTTCCCGGGGACATGGCTACACCTTC
TRBV24-1	TRBJ2-7	many	.	CATSDFDGEQYF	TGTGCCACCAGTGATTTCGATGGAGAGCAGTACTTC